This entry is about one TCR beta chain. V lost 4 bases to trimming and J lost 2 bases, with 21 bases between them. The CDR3 runs to 17 residues. Germline lookup yields CDR1 MDHEN and CDR2 SYDVKM. Germline DNA was also extracted, and blood RNA derived from unsorted whole blood. Priming with a constant-region primer yielded TCR beta cDNA from 500 ng total RNA. Three-round nested multiplex PCR performed with slightly modified ARM-PCR produced the TCR beta libraries. It was with TRBV1-TRBV30 forward primers and a C-beta reverse primer that the first two PCR rounds were run, at 10 to 11 cycles each. One entry per CDR3 protein results from TCRdb running MiXCR on the multiplex PCR reads. The table has around 330,000 distinct CDR3 sequences, about 62% seen once. This sample was included in a study of tumor-infiltrating lymphocytes in primary liver carcinoma. Study as a whole: Patients underwent surgical resection for primary liver carcinoma. Sample yields of productive TCRbeta reads, ranging from roughly 3.5 to 7.13 million, were similar across tissue types.

The sequence was obtained from a man aged 40-55 years with primary liver carcinoma and hepatitis B virus infection. The rearrangement joins TRBV28 to TRBJ2-7, with D possibly TRBD2 on 6 matching bases. Material: peripheral blood. The CDR3 DNA reads TGTGCCAGCAGTTCCACCGATGGAGCGGGCCAACCCTACGAGCAGTACTTC. It encodes CASSSTDGAGQPYEQYF.